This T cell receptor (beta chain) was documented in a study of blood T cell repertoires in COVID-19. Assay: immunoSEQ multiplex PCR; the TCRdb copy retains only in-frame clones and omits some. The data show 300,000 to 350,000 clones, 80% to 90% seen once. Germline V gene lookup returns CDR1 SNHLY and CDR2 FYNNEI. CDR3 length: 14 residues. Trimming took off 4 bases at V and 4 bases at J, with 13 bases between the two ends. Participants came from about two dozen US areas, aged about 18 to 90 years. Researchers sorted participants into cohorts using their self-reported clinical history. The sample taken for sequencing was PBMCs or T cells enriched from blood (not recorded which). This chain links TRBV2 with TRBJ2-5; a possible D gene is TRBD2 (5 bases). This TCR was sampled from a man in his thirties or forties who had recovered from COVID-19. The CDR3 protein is CASSVSTKTETQYF. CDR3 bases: TGTGCCAGCAGTGTATCGACTAAAACAGAGACCCAGTACTTC. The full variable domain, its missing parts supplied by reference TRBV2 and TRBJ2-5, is EPEVTQTPSHQVTQMGQEVILRCVPISNHLYFYWYRQILGQKVEFLVSFYNNEISEKSEIFDDQFSVERPDGSNFTLKIRSTKLEDSAMYFCASSVSTKTETQYFGPGTRLLVL.